The 15 T cell receptor beta chains presented below share a single source sample, sequenced in a study of identifying expanded T cells in peripheral blood. Profiling relied on immunoSEQ multiplex PCR, and the TCRdb table lists in-frame clones only, not all of them. The data hold over 70,000 clones, with more than 75% observed a single time. The material sequenced was blood. These receptors all stem from a person between 18 and 75 years old in good health.

The J gene is TRBJ1-1, the V gene TRBV7-2; 7 nucleotides align to TRBD1. CDR3 length: 15 residues. The J segment lost 6 bases and the V segment lost 5 bases, leaving 12 bases of the junction unmatched. In germline, CDR1 is SGHTA, CDR2 FQGNSA. This CDR3 reads CASSVRQGRVAEAFF. As DNA, the CDR3 is TGTGCCAGCAGCGTCCGACAGGGCAGGGTGGCTGAAGCTTTCTTT.

The genes are TRBV18 and TRBJ1-1, with 8 nucleotides matching TRBD1. With V trimmed by 4 bases and J by 0 bases, 7 bases remained unmatched. The length of the CDR3 is 16 residues. Germline V lookup: CDR1 KGHSH, CDR2 LQKENI. In DNA form, the CDR3 reads TGTGCCAGCTCACAAGACAGGGGTGGGATGAACACTGAAGCTTTCTTT. This sequence encodes CASSQDRGGMNTEAFF.

The count of this clone is one. The chain joins TRBV5-5 to TRBJ2-7; D tentatively fits TRBD1 or TRBD2 (6 bases each). This CDR3 has 14 residues. CDR1 is SGHKS, CDR2 YYEKEE, per germline (reference sequence). V lost 2 bases and J lost 6, with 15 bases in between. The CDR3 sequence: CASSFTIQGGEQYF. The CDR3 DNA reads TGTGCCAGCAGCTTCACAATACAGGGAGGCGAGCAGTACTTC.

This sequence joins TRBV7-9 and TRBJ2-5; weak D call: TRBD2 (6 bases). The length of the CDR3 is 14 residues. Trimming shortened V by 0 bases and J by 4 bases, and 9 bases separated the two germline ends. Germline CDR1 and CDR2: SEHNR and FQNEAQ (reference sequence). CDR3 in amino acids: CASSLAGGGETQYF. CDR3 nucleotides: TGTGCCAGCAGCTTAGCCGGGGGAGGAGAGACCCAGTACTTC.

V usage is TRBV5-1 and J usage is TRBJ1-3; the D gene is possibly TRBD1 (5 bases). The CDR3 has 16 amino acids. V was cut by 0 bases and J by 0 bases, with 10 bases left in between. Germline V CDR1 and CDR2: SGHRS, YFSETQ. Written as DNA, the CDR3 is TGCGCCAGCAGCTTGGCGGCAGGGCACTCTGGAAACACCATATATTTT. It translates to CASSLAAGHSGNTIYF.

V and J are TRBV9 and TRBJ2-6, with D unclear. There are 14 residues in the CDR3. Germline V gene lookup returns CDR1 SGDLS and CDR2 YYNGEE. V lost 0 bases to trimming and J lost 4 bases, with 5 bases between them. The CDR3: CASSVESGANVLTF. As DNA, the CDR3 is TGTGCCAGCAGCGTAGAATCCGGGGCCAACGTCCTGACTTTC.

The V gene is TRBV5-5, the J gene TRBJ2-7; 7 positions match TRBD1. Losses at the gene ends were 4 bases for V and 3 bases for J; bases not matched to a gene: 7. There are 14 residues in the CDR3. The germline V gene encodes CDR1 SGHKS and CDR2 YYEKEE (reference sequence). The CDR3 nucleotides read TGTGCCAGCAGCCCTACTGGGACAGTCTACGAGCAGTACTTC. It codes for CASSPTGTVYEQYF.

This sequence joins TRBV13 and TRBJ1-2; a weak D match, TRBD1 (5 bases). Trimming shortened V by 5 bases and J by 0 bases, and 22 bases separated the two germline ends. Germline V CDR1 and CDR2: PRHDT, FYEKMQ (reference sequence). The CDR3 sequence is 18 residues long. The CDR3 bases are TGTGCCAGCAGCCCGGGCTCTGGGGCGGGGGATCCTAACTATGGCTACACCTTC. Translated, it gives CASSPGSGAGDPNYGYTF.

The chain links TRBV5-1 to TRBJ2-7; 12 nucleotides agree with TRBD1. Per germline, CDR1 SGHRS and CDR2 YFSETQ. CDR3 length: 15 amino acids. The V gene end was trimmed by 3 bases and the J gene end by 3 bases; junction bases not matched to a gene: 4. The CDR3 loop is CASSWGQGAVYEQYF. Here the CDR3 DNA reads TGCGCCAGCAGCTGGGGACAGGGGGCGGTCTACGAGCAGTACTTC.

The table lists this clone with a count of one. The chain combines TRBV2 with TRBJ1-5; possible D gene TRBD1, 5 bases. Trimming left V 4 bases short and J 1 base short, with 8 bases between. From germline, CDR1 is SNHLY and CDR2 FYNNEI. The length of the CDR3 is 14 residues. The CDR3 spells CASSGRQSNQPQHF. CDR3 DNA sequence: TGTGCCAGCAGTGGAAGACAGAGCAATCAGCCCCAGCATTTT.

CDR3 residues: CASRLRGTGELFF. The CDR3 region has the DNA TGTGCCAGCAGACTTAGGGGAACCGGGGAGCTGTTTTTT. The chain carries TRBV6-5 and TRBJ2-2; D perhaps matches TRBD1 (5 bases). The V end lost 6 bases, the J end lost 5 bases, and 10 bases lay between the germline ends. The CDR3 is made up of 13 amino acids. The germline gives CDR1 MNHEY, CDR2 SVGAGI.

The chain recombines TRBV4-3 with TRBJ2-5; maybe TRBD2 (5 bases). The CDR3 extends over 16 amino acids. Trimming shortened V by 3 bases and J by 4 bases, and 18 bases separated the two germline ends. Germline CDR1 and CDR2: LGHNA and YSLEER. The CDR3 loop reads CASSHEWRSEGETQYF. The CDR3 DNA reads as TGCGCCAGCAGCCACGAGTGGAGGTCTGAGGGAGAGACCCAGTACTTC.

J is TRBJ2-1 and V is TRBV27; tentatively, D is TRBD1 (6 bases). The CDR3 consists of 16 residues. The V and J ends lost 8 bases and 1 base respectively, with 18 bases between them. Germline CDR1 is MNHEY and CDR2 is SMNVEV (reference sequence). CDR3 residues: CASWTRGAPSYNEQFF. In DNA form, the CDR3 reads TGTGCCAGCTGGACCAGGGGCGCGCCGTCCTACAATGAGCAGTTCTTC.

This clone came up a few times. This chain joins TRBV19 and TRBJ1-6; D gene uncertain. V was clipped by 5 bases and J by 3 bases, with 11 bases between them. The CDR3 spans 15 residues. Germline V lookup: CDR1 LNHDA, CDR2 SQIVND (reference sequence). CDR3 nucleotides: TGTGCCAGTAGTGCGGAGGGAAACTATAATTCACCCCTCCACTTT. Its translation: CASSAEGNYNSPLHF.

The chain carries TRBV6-5 and TRBJ1-5, with D possibly TRBD1 on 6 matching bases. The germline CDR1 and CDR2 sequences are MNHEY and SVGAGI. This CDR3 is 15 amino acids long. V gave up 6 bases and J gave up 4 bases, with 16 bases separating them. This chain's CDR3 is CASRPGRGANQPQHF. For the CDR3, the DNA is TGTGCCAGCAGACCAGGACGGGGGGCTAATCAGCCCCAGCATTTT.